The 11 T cell receptor beta chains below were found in one sample sequenced in a study of blood T cell repertoires in COVID-19. Here immunoSEQ multiplex PCR was the method, and the copy in TCRdb shows in-frame clones only, minus some. Altogether a few hundred thousand clones are present, 80% being singletons, with the ten largest covering about 7%. The source material was peripheral blood. Receptor source: a woman in her 70s with acute or convalescent COVID-19.

The rearrangement links TRBV6-4 to TRBJ2-7; 7 nucleotides line up with TRBD1. V was pared by 3 bases and J by 4 bases, with 3 bases of the junction left unmatched. CDR3 length: 13 amino acids. The V gene's germline CDR1 is MRHNA and CDR2 SNTAGT. The CDR3 DNA is TGTGCCAGCAGTGAAGGGGGACAGTACGAGCAGTACGTC. Its protein product is CASSEGGQYEQYV.

The chain carries TRBV9 and TRBJ1-5; 12 bases agree with TRBD1. Germline V gene sequence: CDR1 SGDLS, CDR2 YYNGEE. Trimming removed 7 bases from V and 1 base from J; junction bases left unmatched: 9. CDR3 length: 17 amino acids. The CDR3 DNA reads as TGTGCCAGCTCCCCGGGACAGGGGGCGCAGAGCAATCAGCCCCAGCATTTT. This sequence encodes CASSPGQGAQSNQPQHF.

The chain uses TRBV5-4 and TRBJ1-5; D is ambiguous. In germline, CDR1 is SGHNT, CDR2 YYREEE (reference sequence). The length of the CDR3 is 13 residues. Deletions cut 0 bases from V and 5 bases from J, with 6 bases between. The CDR3 reads CASSLDIDQPQHF. The CDR3 DNA is TGTGCCAGCAGCTTGGACATCGATCAGCCCCAGCATTTT.

The V and J genes are TRBV19 and TRBJ2-1, with TRBD1 as a possible D gene (5 bases). V lost 3 bases and J lost 10, with 7 bases in between. This CDR3 region has 11 residues. Looked up from germline, CDR1 is LNHDA and CDR2 is SQIVND (reference sequence). CDR3 in amino acids: CASSIYREQFF. The CDR3 DNA sequence: TGTGCCAGTAGTATCTACAGGGAGCAGTTCTTC.

This chain links TRBV6-5 with TRBJ1-2; D is possibly TRBD1 (5 bases). V was clipped by 5 bases and J by 2 bases, with 9 bases between them. The V gene's germline CDR1 is MNHEY and CDR2 SVGAGI. This CDR3 comprises 13 residues. CDR3 protein: CASSQTVNYGYTF. CDR3 DNA: TGTGCCAGCAGTCAGACAGTAAACTATGGCTACACCTTC.

This chain uses TRBV2 with TRBJ2-3, with 8 bases aligning to TRBD1. The V gene end was trimmed by 6 bases and the J gene end by 0 bases; junction bases not matched to a gene: 2. The CDR3 consists of 14 residues. The germline V gene encodes CDR1 SNHLY and CDR2 FYNNEI. The CDR3 sequence: CASRDRDSTDTQYF. The CDR3 region has the DNA TGTGCCAGCAGGGACAGGGATAGCACAGATACGCAGTATTTT.

This chain links TRBV11-3 with TRBJ2-3; TRBD2 might be the D (5 bases). The CDR3 is 13 residues long. V dropped 5 bases and J dropped 4 bases, with 10 bases sitting between them. Germline values: CDR1 SGHNT, CDR2 YENEEA. This CDR3 reads CASSLTEADTQYF. The CDR3, as DNA: TGTGCCAGCAGCCTAACGGAGGCAGATACGCAGTATTTT.

V gene TRBV19 combines with J gene TRBJ2-3, with a tentative D call TRBD1 (5 bases). V lost 5 bases to trimming and J lost 1 base, with 16 bases between them. The length of the CDR3 is 16 residues. The V gene's germline CDR1 is LNHDA and CDR2 SQIVND (reference sequence). The CDR3 DNA follows: TGTGCCAGTAGTCCTCGACAGATTCCATGCACAGATACGCAGTATTTT. This codes for CASSPRQIPCTDTQYF. The variable domain in full, completed from reference TRBV19 and TRBJ2-3, reads DGGITQSPKYLFRKEGQNVTLSCEQNLNHDAMYWYRQDPGQGLRLIYYSQIVNDFQKGDIAEGYSVSREKKESFPLTVTSAQKNPTAFYLCASSPRQIPCTDTQYFGPGTRLTVL.

The chain carries TRBV5-1 and TRBJ2-1; TRBD2 aligns across 12 bases. The CDR3 extends over 16 amino acids. Germline V lookup: CDR1 SGHRS, CDR2 YFSETQ. Germline trimming cut 3 bases from V and 6 bases from J; bases unmatched to any gene: 7. The CDR3 is CASSSGGLAGPNEQFF. Written as DNA, the CDR3 is TGCGCCAGCAGCTCGGGGGGACTAGCGGGCCCCAATGAGCAGTTCTTC.

This clone appeared once. The rearrangement links TRBV20-1 to TRBJ2-5, with D perhaps TRBD1 (6 bases). This CDR3 contains 11 residues. Germline CDR1 DFQATT, CDR2 SNEGSKA (reference sequence). The ends were cut back, 2 bases at V and 13 bases at J, with 14 bases in the middle. CDR3 DNA: TGCAGTGCTAGATATCAGGGGCGCGGGTACTTC. This translates into CSARYQGRGYF.

The V call is TRBV9, the J call TRBJ1-2; 8 nucleotides line up with TRBD1. Unmatched junction bases numbered 13, after V lost 4 bases and J lost 8 bases. Germline CDR1 SGDLS, CDR2 YYNGEE. The CDR3 is 15 residues long. CDR3 nucleotide sequence: TGTGCCAGCAGCTCAACAGGACAGGGAGTAGGGGGCTACACCTTC. It yields the protein CASSSTGQGVGGYTF.